Listed here are 24 T cell receptor beta chains from one sample, sequenced in a study of CD8 T cells in Susac syndrome (dated by TCRdb to the late 2010s). Receptor amplification or capture employed the immunoSEQ multiplex PCR assay. RNA was extracted using the RNeasy kit, and roughly 0.5 to 1 microgram was reverse transcribed with random hexamers. TCRdb itself trimmed the public reads at Q25 with fastp, ran MiXCR and retained productive beta chains. Each entry merges the rows of one CDR3 protein and shows their most common DNA and genes. For this sample there are 100,000 to 150,000 distinct CDR3 sequences; 90% to 95% appear just once. The ten top clones hold roughly 0.091% of the sample. Input material: CD4+ T cells from PBMCs. These receptors all come from a human donor in good health.

This chain connects TRBV25-1 to TRBJ2-1, with no clear D. V lost 1 base, J lost 7 bases, and 8 bases lay in between. Germline values: CDR1 MGHDK, CDR2 SYGVNS. This CDR3 is 13 amino acids long. The CDR3 loop is CASSEFGFNEQFF. The DNA of the CDR3 is TGTGCCAGCAGTGAATTTGGTTTTAATGAGCAGTTCTTC.

The chain joins TRBV7-2 to TRBJ2-2; no firm D call. This CDR3 contains 14 residues. CDR1 and CDR2 from the germline V gene are SGHTA and FQGNSA. V was pared by 5 bases and J by 6 bases, with 13 bases between. The CDR3 sequence is CASSPRPRAGELFF. The CDR3 DNA reads TGTGCCAGCAGCCCCCGACCCCGGGCCGGGGAGCTGTTTTTT.

In regard to this clonotype: The junction does not match germline at one end; this may be a read error. The chain employs TRBV4-2 and TRBJ1-4; 7 bases align to TRBD1. Germline V gene data show CDR1 as LGHNA and CDR2 as YNFKEQ. The CDR3 contains 14 residues. The CDR3: CASSQDRVNEKLFF. The DNA for the CDR3 is TGTGCCAGCAGTCAAGACAGGGTAAATGAAAAACTGTTTTTT.

The genes are TRBV29-1 and TRBJ1-1; no firm D call. CDR1 and CDR2 from the germline V gene are SQVTM and ANQGSEA. The V and J ends lost 4 bases and 0 bases respectively, with 15 bases between them. The CDR3 has 15 residues. The CDR3 spells CSVGGVMALNTEAFF. For the CDR3, the DNA is TGCAGCGTTGGGGGAGTGATGGCCCTGAACACTGAAGCTTTCTTT.

This clonotype was seen once. The chain joins TRBV2 to TRBJ1-5, with 9 bases that match TRBD1. There are 14 residues in the CDR3. V lost 6 bases and J lost 4; bases outside the gene matches: 4. Per the germline V gene, CDR1 is SNHLY and CDR2 is FYNNEI. CDR3 protein: CASRGDRANQPQHF. The CDR3 DNA reads as TGTGCCAGCAGGGGGGACAGGGCGAATCAGCCCCAGCATTTT.

This chain joins TRBV14 and TRBJ2-3; maybe TRBD2 (6 bases). V was pared by 1 base and J by 8 bases, with 13 bases between. The CDR3 has 14 residues. Per the germline V gene, CDR1 is SGHDN and CDR2 is FVKESK. CDR3 sequence reads: CASSQGLALATQYF. In DNA form, the CDR3 reads TGTGCCAGCAGCCAAGGCCTAGCGCTAGCTACGCAGTATTTT.

V usage is TRBV29-1 and J usage is TRBJ2-5, with 8 positions matching TRBD1. CDR1 is SQVTM and CDR2 is ANQGSEA in the germline V gene. The CDR3 has 12 amino acids. V dropped 3 bases and J dropped 5; count of bases not matched to a gene: 2. The CDR3 sequence: CSVETGVETQYF. Written as DNA, the CDR3 is TGCAGCGTTGAGACAGGGGTGGAGACCCAGTACTTC.

The chain employs TRBV30 and TRBJ1-5; TRBD1 might be the D (6 bases). The ends were cut back, 1 base at V and 2 bases at J, with 9 bases in the middle. The CDR3 runs 14 residues. From germline, CDR1 is GTSNPN and CDR2 SVGIG (reference sequence). The CDR3 region is CAWSAGAGNQPQHF. CDR3 nucleotides: TGTGCCTGGAGTGCAGGGGCTGGCAATCAGCCCCAGCATTTT. Supplemented by reference TRBV30 and TRBJ1-5, the full variable domain reads SQTIHQWPATLVQPVGSPLSLECTVEGTSNPNLYWYRQAAGRGLQLLFYSVGIGQISSEVPQNLSASRPQDRQFILSSKKLLLSDSGFYLCAWSAGAGNQPQHFGDGTRLSIL.

This rearrangement joins TRBV12-3 or TRBV12-4 to TRBJ1-5, with a weak D call TRBD1 (5 bases). The V end was cut by 3 bases, the J end by 6 bases, with 12 bases between. The CDR3 spans 14 residues. CDR3 bases: TGTGCCAGCAGTTTGAACCAGGGTACTCAGCCCCAGCATTTT. It encodes CASSLNQGTQPQHF.

The rearrangement uses TRBV29-1 and TRBJ2-3; maybe TRBD2 (7 bases). The CDR3 has 16 residues. The germline gives CDR1 SQVTM, CDR2 ANQGSEA. V lost 7 bases and J lost 0, with 20 bases in between. The CDR3 DNA reads as TGCAGCGGTGCAGGGGCGGCTAGCGGAAGCACAGATACGCAGTATTTT. This encodes CSGAGAASGSTDTQYF.

The chain recombines TRBV7-2 with TRBJ2-7; TRBD2 aligns across 14 bases. V lost 5 bases to trimming and J lost 4 bases; unmatched junction nucleotides: 7. The CDR3 runs 16 residues. Germline-derived CDR1 and CDR2 are SGHTA and FQGNSA. DNA for the CDR3: TGTGCCAGCAGCATGACTAGCGGGAGGGCCGGTTACGAGCAGTACTTC. It yields the protein CASSMTSGRAGYEQYF.

This sequence joins TRBV14 and TRBJ2-4, with D possibly being TRBD1 (5 bases). In germline, CDR1 is SGHDN, CDR2 FVKESK. CDR3 size: 17 residues. V was pared by 1 base and J by 3 bases, with 16 bases between. The CDR3 reads CASSQGPWGSVKNIQYF. The CDR3 region has the DNA TGTGCCAGCAGCCAAGGCCCGTGGGGCAGTGTCAAAAACATTCAGTACTTC.

The genes are TRBV5-1 and TRBJ2-2; the D gene is possibly TRBD2 (6 bases). This CDR3 region has 15 residues. CDR1 is SGHRS, CDR2 YFSETQ, per germline. The germline V and J ends were trimmed by 0 bases and 3 bases, with 9 bases remaining between them. The CDR3 loop is CASSLVGSDTGELFF. CDR3 DNA: TGCGCCAGCAGCTTGGTCGGGAGCGACACCGGGGAGCTGTTTTTT.

The chain uses TRBV7-6 and TRBJ2-7; D is uncertain. The germline V gene has CDR1 SGHVS and CDR2 FNYEAQ. The CDR3 has 14 residues. Between the trimmed V and J ends, which lost 1 base and 0 bases, there was a span of 7 bases. DNA for the CDR3: TGTGCCAGCAGCTTAGAGCCCGACTCCTACGAGCAGTACTTC. The encoded protein is CASSLEPDSYEQYF. Complete variable domain (other parts from reference TRBV7-6 and TRBJ2-7): GAGVSQSPRYKVTKRGQDVALRCDPISGHVSLYWYRQALGQGPEFLTYFNYEAQQDKSGLPNDRFSAERPEGSISTLTIQRTEQRDSAMYRCASSLEPDSYEQYFGPGTRLTVT.

V gene TRBV2 combines with J gene TRBJ1-1; D gene ambiguous. The V end lost 6 bases, the J end lost 5 bases, and 16 bases lay between the germline ends. The germline gives CDR1 SNHLY, CDR2 FYNNEI. CDR3 length: 14 amino acids. The chain's CDR3 is CASRPDWAGTEAFF. In nucleotides, the CDR3 is TGTGCCAGCAGGCCTGATTGGGCGGGGACTGAAGCTTTCTTT.

The chain couples TRBV7-2 to TRBJ1-5; 8 nucleotides match TRBD1. The CDR3 has 15 amino acids. The ends lost 5 bases at V and 6 bases at J; junction bases unmatched: 9. Germline V gene data show CDR1 as SGHTA and CDR2 as FQGNSA. CDR3 in amino acids: CASSVRQGSGQPQHF. The CDR3 coding sequence is TGTGCCAGCAGCGTCAGACAGGGGTCGGGTCAGCCCCAGCATTTT.

V usage is TRBV20-1 and J usage is TRBJ1-1; D is ambiguous. The germline V and J ends were trimmed by 1 base and 1 base, with 10 bases remaining between them. The CDR3 loop spans 14 amino acids. The germline V gene encodes CDR1 DFQATT and CDR2 SNEGSKA (reference sequence). The CDR3 DNA reads as TGCAGTGCTAGAGGTCGCCAGAAGAACACTGAAGCTTTCTTT. Translated: CSARGRQKNTEAFF.

The J gene is TRBJ2-7, the V gene TRBV28; a weak D match, TRBD2 (6 bases). V lost 6 bases and J lost 3, with 15 bases in between. This CDR3 is built from 14 residues. Germline-derived CDR1 and CDR2 are MDHEN and SYDVKM. CDR3: CASRTGTANYEQYF. The CDR3 DNA is TGTGCCAGCAGGACCGGGACTGCGAACTACGAGCAGTACTTC.

The chain recombines TRBV2 with TRBJ2-1; TRBD1 matches 7 bases. Per the germline V gene, CDR1 is SNHLY and CDR2 is FYNNEI. The CDR3 sequence is 15 residues long. J gave up 7 bases and V 6 bases, and 12 bases lay outside the gene matches. Here the CDR3 reads CASREKTGLENEQFF. The CDR3 DNA reads TGTGCCAGCAGAGAAAAGACAGGGCTTGAGAATGAGCAGTTCTTC.

The gene calls are TRBV29-1 and TRBJ2-1; tentatively, D is TRBD1 (6 bases). Germline CDR1 is SQVTM and CDR2 is ANQGSEA. This CDR3 region has 12 residues. Trimming stripped 4 bases from V and 9 bases from J, with 13 bases between. DNA for the CDR3: TGCAGCGTTGGGGCAGGGGTCGGTGAGCAGTTCTTC. It is translated as CSVGAGVGEQFF.

This clonotype was counted between two and nine times. This chain links TRBV6-1 with TRBJ2-7; D not certain. Germline CDR1 reads MNHNS; CDR2 reads SASEGT. The CDR3 spans 12 residues. V lost 4 bases, J lost 3 bases, and 7 bases lay in between. The chain's CDR3 is CASSATLYEQYF. The CDR3 region has the DNA TGTGCCAGCAGTGCTACGCTCTACGAGCAGTACTTC.

In this sample, this clonotype turned up once. V is TRBV6-2 or TRBV6-3 and J is TRBJ2-2, with D hard to call. The germline V gene encodes CDR1 MNHEY and CDR2 SVGEGT. This CDR3 is built from 17 residues. Trimming took 4 bases from V and 0 from J, leaving 15 bases between them. CDR3 amino acids: CASSFLLGATNTGELFF. CDR3 nucleotide sequence: TGTGCCAGCAGTTTCCTGTTGGGTGCCACGAACACCGGGGAGCTGTTTTTT.

V gene TRBV7-2 combines with J gene TRBJ1-5; the D is unclear. Germline V lookup: CDR1 SGHTA, CDR2 FQGNSA. With 5 bases removed from V and 3 bases from J, the gap between germline ends came to 5 bases. The CDR3 spans 12 residues. The CDR3 loop reads CASSTNNQPQHF. In DNA form, the CDR3 reads TGTGCCAGCAGCACCAACAATCAGCCCCAGCATTTT. Looking up the rest from reference TRBV7-2 and TRBJ1-5 gives the full variable domain: GAGVSQSPSNKVTEKGKDVELRCDPISGHTALYWYRQSLGQGLEFLIYFQGNSAPDKSGLPSDRFSAERTGGSVSTLTIQRTQQEDSAVYLCASSTNNQPQHFGDGTRLSIL.

The chain employs TRBV27 and TRBJ2-4; D is undetermined. Trimming removed 5 bases from V and 0 bases from J, with 11 bases in between. Germline CDR1 MNHEY, CDR2 SMNVEV (reference sequence). The CDR3 totals 15 residues. CDR3 in amino acids: CASSISVLAKNIQYF. The CDR3 DNA is TGTGCCAGCAGTATCTCAGTCTTAGCCAAAAACATTCAGTACTTC.